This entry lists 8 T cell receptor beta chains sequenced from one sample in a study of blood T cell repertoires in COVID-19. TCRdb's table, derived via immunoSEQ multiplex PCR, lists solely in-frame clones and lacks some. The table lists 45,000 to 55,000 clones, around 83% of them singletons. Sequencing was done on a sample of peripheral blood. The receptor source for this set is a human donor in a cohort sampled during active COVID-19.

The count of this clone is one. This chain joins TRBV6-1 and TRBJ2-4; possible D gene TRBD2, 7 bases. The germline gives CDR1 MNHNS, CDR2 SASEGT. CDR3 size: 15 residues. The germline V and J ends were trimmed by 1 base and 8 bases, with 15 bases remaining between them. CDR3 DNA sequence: TGTGCCAGCAGTGAAGTCGAAGGGGGGGCCGACATTCAGTACTTC. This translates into CASSEVEGGADIQYF.

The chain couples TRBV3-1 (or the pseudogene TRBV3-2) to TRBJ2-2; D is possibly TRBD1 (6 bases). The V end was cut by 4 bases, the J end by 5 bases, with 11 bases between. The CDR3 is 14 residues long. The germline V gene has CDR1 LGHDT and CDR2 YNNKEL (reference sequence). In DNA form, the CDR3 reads TGTGCCAGCAGCCGCAGGGGTCGTACCGGGGAGCTGTTTTTT. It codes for CASSRRGRTGELFF.

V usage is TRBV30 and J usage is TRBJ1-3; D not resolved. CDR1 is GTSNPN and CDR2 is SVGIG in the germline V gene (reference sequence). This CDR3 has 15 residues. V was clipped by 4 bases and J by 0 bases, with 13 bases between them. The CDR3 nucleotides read TGTGCCTGGATCCCTAACGTTCCCTCTGGAAACACCATATATTTT. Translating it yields CAWIPNVPSGNTIYF.

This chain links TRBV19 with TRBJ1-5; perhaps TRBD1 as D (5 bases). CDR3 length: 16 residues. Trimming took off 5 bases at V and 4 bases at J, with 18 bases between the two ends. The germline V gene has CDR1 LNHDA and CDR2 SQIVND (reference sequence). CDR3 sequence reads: CASSARLGQGNQPQHF. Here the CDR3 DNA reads TGTGCCAGTAGTGCCCGCCTGGGGCAGGGAAATCAGCCCCAGCATTTT.

CDR3 bases: TGTGCCATCGGGACGGAAAGGACTAGCGGGGGACCTACGCAGTATTTT. Protein sequence: CAIGTERTSGGPTQYF. V and J are TRBV10-3 and TRBJ2-3; 13 positions agree with TRBD2. The CDR3 spans 16 residues. Per germline, CDR1 ENHRY and CDR2 SYGVKD. V gave up 8 bases and J gave up 8 bases; unmatched junction bases: 13.

CDR3 loop: CASSLGQPYEQFF. In DNA form, the CDR3 reads TGCGCCAGCAGCTTAGGACAGCCTTATGAGCAGTTCTTC. V usage is TRBV5-1 and J usage is TRBJ2-1; weak D call: TRBD1 (6 bases). Germline CDR1 reads SGHRS; CDR2 reads YFSETQ. The germline V and J ends were trimmed by 2 bases and 8 bases, with 11 bases remaining between them. The CDR3 is 13 amino acids.

The chain's CDR3 is CASKDQTGTYEQYF. The CDR3 bases are TGTGCCAGTAAGGATCAGACAGGGACCTACGAGCAGTACTTC. This chain joins TRBV19 and TRBJ2-7; the match to TRBD1 covers 7 bases. The CDR3 runs to 14 residues. The V gene's germline CDR1 is LNHDA and CDR2 SQIVND (reference sequence). Germline trimming cut 7 bases from V and 2 bases from J; bases unmatched to any gene: 8.

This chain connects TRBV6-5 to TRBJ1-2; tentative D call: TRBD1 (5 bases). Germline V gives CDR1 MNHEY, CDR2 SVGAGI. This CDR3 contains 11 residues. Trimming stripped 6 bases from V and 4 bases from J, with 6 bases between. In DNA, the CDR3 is TGTGCCAGCAGGACAGTCTATGGCTACACCTTC. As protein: CASRTVYGYTF.